This T cell receptor (beta chain) appears in the sequencing data of a study of blood T cell repertoires in COVID-19. Study at large: The study drew acute and convalescent COVID-19 samples from the United States, Italy and Spain.

The CDR3 is 12 residues long. From germline, CDR1 is SNHLY and CDR2 FYNNEI. Participants were aged about 18 to 90 years, lived in around 25 US areas, and enrolled virtually. Participants had their cohort set by participant-reported clinical history. Comments on this clone: Mismatch with germline at one junction end may stem from a read error.

Libraries were prepared by immunoSEQ multiplex PCR; TCRdb keeps only in-frame clonotypes and omits some of them. The table records approximately 210,000 clones, more than 75% of them present only once. The sample taken for sequencing was PBMCs or T cells enriched from blood (not recorded which). The rearrangement joins TRBV2 to TRBJ1-2, with D possibly TRBD1 on 5 matching bases. This receptor was identified in a woman between 45 and 60 years old with acute COVID-19. The CDR3 DNA sequence: TGTGCCAGCGGTGACAGTAACTATGGCTACACCTTC. Residues: CASGDSNYGYTF.